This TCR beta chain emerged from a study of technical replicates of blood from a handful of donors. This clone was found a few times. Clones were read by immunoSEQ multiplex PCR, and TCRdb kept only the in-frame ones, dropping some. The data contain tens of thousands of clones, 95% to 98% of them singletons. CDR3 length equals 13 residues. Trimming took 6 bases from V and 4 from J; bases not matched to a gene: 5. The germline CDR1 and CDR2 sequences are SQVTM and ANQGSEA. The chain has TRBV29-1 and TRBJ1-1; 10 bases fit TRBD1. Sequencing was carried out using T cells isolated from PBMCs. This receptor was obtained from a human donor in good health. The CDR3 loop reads CSVTGGSSTEAFF. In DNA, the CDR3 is TGCAGCGTGACAGGGGGCTCCAGCACTGAAGCTTTCTTT.